This T cell receptor beta chain is from a study of CD8+ T cells in alopecia areata. For this clone: Its antigen is unknown.

RNA extraction and reverse transcription yielded cDNA as sequencing template. Repertoires were generated with immunoSEQ multiplex PCR, while TCRdb's copy carries only in-frame clones and drops some. The sample holds about 94,000 clones; 70% to 80% are singletons and the top ten take around 16%. Study findings and constraints: Lesional scalp exceeded normal scalp in clonality, especially in alopecia totalis/universalis.

The treatment is: oral pan-JAK inhibitor, 5-10 mg twice daily. V dropped 4 bases and J dropped 3; count of bases not matched to a gene: 5. Germline V gene data show CDR1 as SEHNR and CDR2 as FQNEAQ (reference sequence). The CDR3 runs to 15 residues. This sample comprised CD8+ T cells sorted from blood, obtained at week 44, from a patient treated with tofacitinib. The clonotype originates from a human donor with alopecia areata. This chain connects TRBV7-9 to TRBJ2-3; TRBD2 matches at 9 bases. The CDR3 sequence: CASSSAGGPTDTQYF. CDR3 bases: TGTGCCAGCAGCTCTGCGGGGGGGCCTACAGATACGCAGTATTTT.